This TCR beta chain was identified in a study of OX40 agonist ivuxolimab in advanced cancers. At the level of the study: It was permissible to have had prior anti-PD-1, anti-PD-L1 or anti-CTLA-4 therapy, and under 45% had some.

General observations from the study: Within 6 weeks, CD4+ and CD8+ blood T cells expanded clonally at 0.1 to 3.0 mg/kg.

As to this clone: Its antigen remains unidentified.

Repertoires were generated with immunoSEQ multiplex PCR, while TCRdb's copy carries only in-frame clones and drops some. Here the sample spans 70,000 or so clones, around nine tenths being singletons. With 0 bases removed from V and 0 bases from J, the gap between germline ends came to 8 bases. Germline-derived CDR1 and CDR2 are LNHNV and YYDKDF (reference sequence). The CDR3 is 15 residues long. The clonotype was recovered from an adult with an advanced solid tumor such as melanoma, head and neck, liver or kidney cancer. The chain links TRBV15 to TRBJ2-5; D possibly corresponds to TRBD2 (5 bases). The sample consisted of CD4+ or CD8+ T cells sorted from blood, taken in a trial of the OX40 agonist ivuxolimab. CDR3: CATSRDFGDQETQYF. CDR3 DNA sequence: TGTGCCACCAGCAGAGATTTCGGGGACCAAGAGACCCAGTACTTC.